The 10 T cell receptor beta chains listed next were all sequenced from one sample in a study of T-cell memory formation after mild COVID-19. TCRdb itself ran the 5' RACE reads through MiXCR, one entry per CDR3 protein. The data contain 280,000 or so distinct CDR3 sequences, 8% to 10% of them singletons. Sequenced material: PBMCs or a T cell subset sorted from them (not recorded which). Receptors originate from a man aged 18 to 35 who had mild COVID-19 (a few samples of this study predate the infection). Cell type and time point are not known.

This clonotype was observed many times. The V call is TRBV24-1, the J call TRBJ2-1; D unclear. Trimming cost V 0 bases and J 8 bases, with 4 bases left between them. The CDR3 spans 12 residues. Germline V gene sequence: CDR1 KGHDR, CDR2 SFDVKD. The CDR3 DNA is TGTGCCACCAGTGATTTGATGCATGAGCAGTTCTTC. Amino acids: CATSDLMHEQFF.

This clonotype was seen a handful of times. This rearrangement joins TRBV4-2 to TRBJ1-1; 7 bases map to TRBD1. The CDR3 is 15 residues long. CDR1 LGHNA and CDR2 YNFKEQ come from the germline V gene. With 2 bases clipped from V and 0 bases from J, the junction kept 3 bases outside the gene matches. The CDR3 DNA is TGTGCCAGCAGCCAAACGGGACAGATGAACACTGAAGCTTTCTTT. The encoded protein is CASSQTGQMNTEAFF.

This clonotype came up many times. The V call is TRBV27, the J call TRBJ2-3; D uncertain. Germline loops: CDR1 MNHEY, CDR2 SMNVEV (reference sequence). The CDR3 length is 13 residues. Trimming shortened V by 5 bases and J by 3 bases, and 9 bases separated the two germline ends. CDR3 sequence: CASSPHTTDTQYF. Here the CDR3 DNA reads TGTGCCAGCAGTCCCCATACAACAGATACGCAGTATTTT.

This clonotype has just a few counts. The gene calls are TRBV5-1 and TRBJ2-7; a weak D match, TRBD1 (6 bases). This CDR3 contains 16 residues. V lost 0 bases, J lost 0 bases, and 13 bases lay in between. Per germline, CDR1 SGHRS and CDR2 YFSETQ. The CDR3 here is CASSLDPGASSYEQYF. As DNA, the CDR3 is TGCGCCAGCAGCTTGGACCCAGGGGCTAGCTCCTACGAGCAGTACTTC.

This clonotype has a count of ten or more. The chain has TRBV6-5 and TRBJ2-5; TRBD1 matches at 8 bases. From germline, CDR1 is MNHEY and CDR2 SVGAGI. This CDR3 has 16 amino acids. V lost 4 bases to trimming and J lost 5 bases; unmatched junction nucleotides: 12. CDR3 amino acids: CASSFTLTGVGETQYF. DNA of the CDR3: TGTGCCAGCAGTTTCACCTTGACAGGGGTCGGGGAGACCCAGTACTTC.

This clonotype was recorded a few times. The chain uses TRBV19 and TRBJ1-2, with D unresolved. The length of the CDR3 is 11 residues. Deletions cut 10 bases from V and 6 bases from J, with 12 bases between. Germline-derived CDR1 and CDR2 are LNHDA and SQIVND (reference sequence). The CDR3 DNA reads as TGTGCCACCCTGGACCGGGATGGCTACACCTTC. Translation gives CATLDRDGYTF. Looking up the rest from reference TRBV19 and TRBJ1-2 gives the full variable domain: DGGITQSPKYLFRKEGQNVTLSCEQNLNHDAMYWYRQDPGQGLRLIYYSQIVNDFQKGDIAEGYSVSREKKESFPLTVTSAQKNPTAFYLCATLDRDGYTFGSGTRLTVV.

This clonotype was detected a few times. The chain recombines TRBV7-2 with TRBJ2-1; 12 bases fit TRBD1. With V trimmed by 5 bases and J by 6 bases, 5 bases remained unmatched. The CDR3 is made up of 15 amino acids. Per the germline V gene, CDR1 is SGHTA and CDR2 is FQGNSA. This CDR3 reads CASSRGDRGLNEQFF. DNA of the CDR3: TGTGCCAGCAGCCGGGGGGACAGGGGGCTCAATGAGCAGTTCTTC.

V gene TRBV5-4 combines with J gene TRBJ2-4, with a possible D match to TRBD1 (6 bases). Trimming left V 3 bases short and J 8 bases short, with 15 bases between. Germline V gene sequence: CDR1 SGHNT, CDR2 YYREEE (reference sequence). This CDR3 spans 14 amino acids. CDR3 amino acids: CASSWEQGSDIQYF. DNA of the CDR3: TGTGCCAGCAGCTGGGAACAGGGCAGCGACATTCAGTACTTC.

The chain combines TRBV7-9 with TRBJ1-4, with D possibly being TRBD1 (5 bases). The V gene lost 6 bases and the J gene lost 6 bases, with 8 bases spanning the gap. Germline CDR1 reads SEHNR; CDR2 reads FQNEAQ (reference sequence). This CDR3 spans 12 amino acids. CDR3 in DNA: TGTGCCAGCAGAGGGGAACATGAAAAACTGTTTTTT. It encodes CASRGEHEKLFF.

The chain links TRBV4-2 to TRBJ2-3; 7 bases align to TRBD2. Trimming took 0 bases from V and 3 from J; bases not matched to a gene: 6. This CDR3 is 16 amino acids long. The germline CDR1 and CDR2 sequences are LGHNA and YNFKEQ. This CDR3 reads CASSQDGLADTDTQYF. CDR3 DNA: TGTGCCAGCAGCCAAGATGGGCTAGCGGATACAGATACGCAGTATTTT.